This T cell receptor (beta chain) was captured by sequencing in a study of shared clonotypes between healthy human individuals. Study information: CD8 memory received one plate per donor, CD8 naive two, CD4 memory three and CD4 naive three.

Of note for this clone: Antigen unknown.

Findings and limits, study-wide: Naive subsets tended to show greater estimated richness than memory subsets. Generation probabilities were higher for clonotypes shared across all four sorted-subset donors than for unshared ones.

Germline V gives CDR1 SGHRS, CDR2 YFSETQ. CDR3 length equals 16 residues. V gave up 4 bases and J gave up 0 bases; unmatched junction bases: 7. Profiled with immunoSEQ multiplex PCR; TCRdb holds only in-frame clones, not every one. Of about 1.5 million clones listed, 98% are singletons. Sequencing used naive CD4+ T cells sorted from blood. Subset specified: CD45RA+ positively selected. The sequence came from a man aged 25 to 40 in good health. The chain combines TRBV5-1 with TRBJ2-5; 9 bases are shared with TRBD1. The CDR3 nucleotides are TGCGCCAGCAGCACCGGGGACAGGGCAAACCAAGAGACCCAGTACTTC. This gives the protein CASSTGDRANQETQYF. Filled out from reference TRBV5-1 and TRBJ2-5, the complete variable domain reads KAGVTQTPRYLIKTRGQQVTLSCSPISGHRSVSWYQQTPGQGLQFLFEYFSETQRNKGNFPGRFSGRQFSNSRSEMNVSTLELGDSALYLCASSTGDRANQETQYFGPGTRLLVL.